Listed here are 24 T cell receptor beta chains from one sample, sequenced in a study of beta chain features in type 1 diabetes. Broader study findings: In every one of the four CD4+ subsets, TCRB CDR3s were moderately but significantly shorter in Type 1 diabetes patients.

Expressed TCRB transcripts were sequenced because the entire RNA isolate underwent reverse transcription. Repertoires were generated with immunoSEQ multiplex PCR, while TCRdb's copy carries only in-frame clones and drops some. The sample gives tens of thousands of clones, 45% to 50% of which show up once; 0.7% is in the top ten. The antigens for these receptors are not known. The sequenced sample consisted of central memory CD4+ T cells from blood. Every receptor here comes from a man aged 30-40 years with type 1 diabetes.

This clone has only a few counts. The CDR3 DNA reads as TGTGCCAGCAGCTTAGCGGGAGGGGCTGGGGCCAACGTCCTGACTTTC. This encodes CASSLAGGAGANVLTF. The chain uses TRBV27 and TRBJ2-6; TRBD2 aligns across 11 bases. The V gene end was trimmed by 6 bases and the J gene end by 2 bases; junction bases not matched to a gene: 3. The CDR3 consists of 16 residues. The germline V gene has CDR1 MNHEY and CDR2 SMNVEV (reference sequence).

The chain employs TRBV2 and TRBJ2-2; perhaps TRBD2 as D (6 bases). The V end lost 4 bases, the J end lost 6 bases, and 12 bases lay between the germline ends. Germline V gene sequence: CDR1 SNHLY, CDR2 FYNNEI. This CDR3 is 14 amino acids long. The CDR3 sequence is CASSALGGPGELFF. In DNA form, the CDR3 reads TGTGCCAGCAGTGCCCTGGGGGGTCCCGGGGAGCTGTTTTTT.

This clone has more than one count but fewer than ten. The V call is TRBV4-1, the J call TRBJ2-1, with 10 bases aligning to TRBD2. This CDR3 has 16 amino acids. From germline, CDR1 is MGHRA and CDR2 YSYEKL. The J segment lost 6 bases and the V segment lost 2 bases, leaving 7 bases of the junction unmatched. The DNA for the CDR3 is TGCGCCAGCAGCCAATCTAGCGGGAGAACGTCCAATGAGCAGTTCTTC. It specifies CASSQSSGRTSNEQFF.

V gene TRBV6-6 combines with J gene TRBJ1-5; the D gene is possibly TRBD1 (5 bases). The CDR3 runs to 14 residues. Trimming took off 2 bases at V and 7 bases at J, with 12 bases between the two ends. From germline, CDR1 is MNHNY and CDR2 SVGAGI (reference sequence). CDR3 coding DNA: TGTGCCAGCAGTTACCAGGGTGGGATGCAGCCCCAGCATTTT. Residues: CASSYQGGMQPQHF.

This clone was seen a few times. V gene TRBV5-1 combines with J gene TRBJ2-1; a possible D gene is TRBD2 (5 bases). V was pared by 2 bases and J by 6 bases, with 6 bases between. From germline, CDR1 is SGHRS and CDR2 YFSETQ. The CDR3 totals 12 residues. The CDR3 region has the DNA TGCGCCAGCAGCTTTGAGGGCAATGAGCAGTTCTTC. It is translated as CASSFEGNEQFF.

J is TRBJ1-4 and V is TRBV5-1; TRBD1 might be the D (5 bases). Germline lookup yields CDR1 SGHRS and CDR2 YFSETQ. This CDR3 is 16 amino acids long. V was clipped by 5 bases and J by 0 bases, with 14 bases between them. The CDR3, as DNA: TGCGCCAGCAGTCCAGGGAACCCAGCAACTAATGAAAAACTGTTTTTT. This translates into CASSPGNPATNEKLFF.

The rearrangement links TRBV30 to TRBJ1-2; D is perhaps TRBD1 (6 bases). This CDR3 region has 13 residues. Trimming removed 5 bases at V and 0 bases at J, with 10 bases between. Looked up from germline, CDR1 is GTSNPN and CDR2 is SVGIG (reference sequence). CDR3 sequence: CAWHDRPNYGYTF. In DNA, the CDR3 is TGTGCCTGGCACGACAGGCCTAACTATGGCTACACCTTC.

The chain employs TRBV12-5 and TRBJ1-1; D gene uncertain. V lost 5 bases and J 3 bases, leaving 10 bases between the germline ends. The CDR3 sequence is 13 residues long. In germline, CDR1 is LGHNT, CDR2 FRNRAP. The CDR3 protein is CASGPASDTEAFF. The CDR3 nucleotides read TGTGCTAGTGGTCCCGCGTCGGACACTGAAGCTTTCTTT.

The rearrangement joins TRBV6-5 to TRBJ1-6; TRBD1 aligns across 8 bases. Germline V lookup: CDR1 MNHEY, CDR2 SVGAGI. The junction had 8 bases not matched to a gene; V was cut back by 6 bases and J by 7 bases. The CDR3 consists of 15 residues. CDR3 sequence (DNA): TGTGCCAGCAGCCCCAGGACAGGGAGAAATTCACCCCTCCACTTT. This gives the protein CASSPRTGRNSPLHF.

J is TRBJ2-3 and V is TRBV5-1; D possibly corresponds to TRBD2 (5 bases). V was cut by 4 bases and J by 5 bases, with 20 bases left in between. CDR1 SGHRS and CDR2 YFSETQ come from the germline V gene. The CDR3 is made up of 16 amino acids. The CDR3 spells CASSRGAVGGVDTQYF. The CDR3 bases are TGCGCCAGCAGCCGTGGAGCGGTTGGAGGTGTAGATACGCAGTATTTT.

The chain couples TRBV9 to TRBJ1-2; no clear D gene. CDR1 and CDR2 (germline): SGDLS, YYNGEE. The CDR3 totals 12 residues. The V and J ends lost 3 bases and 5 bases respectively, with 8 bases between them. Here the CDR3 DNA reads TGTGCCAGCAGCGAAACTCGTTATGGCTACACCTTC. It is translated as CASSETRYGYTF.

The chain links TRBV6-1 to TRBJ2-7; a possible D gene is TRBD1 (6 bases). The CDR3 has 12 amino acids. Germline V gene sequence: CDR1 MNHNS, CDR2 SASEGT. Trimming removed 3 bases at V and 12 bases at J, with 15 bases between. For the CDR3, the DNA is TGTGCCAGCAGTGATCAGACAGGCAAGTCGTACTTC. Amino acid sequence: CASSDQTGKSYF.

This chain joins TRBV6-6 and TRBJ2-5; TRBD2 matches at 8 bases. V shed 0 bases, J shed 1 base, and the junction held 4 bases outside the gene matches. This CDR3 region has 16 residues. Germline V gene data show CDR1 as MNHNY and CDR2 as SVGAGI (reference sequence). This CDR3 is CASSYSKRGPQETQYF. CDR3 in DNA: TGTGCCAGCAGTTACTCTAAGCGGGGGCCCCAAGAGACCCAGTACTTC.

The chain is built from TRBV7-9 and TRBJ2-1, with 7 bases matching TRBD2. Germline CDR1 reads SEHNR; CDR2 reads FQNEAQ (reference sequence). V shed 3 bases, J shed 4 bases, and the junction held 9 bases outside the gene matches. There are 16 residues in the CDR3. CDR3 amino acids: CASSFGSGAIYNEQFF. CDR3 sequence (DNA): TGTGCCAGCAGCTTCGGAAGCGGGGCTATTTACAATGAGCAGTTCTTC.

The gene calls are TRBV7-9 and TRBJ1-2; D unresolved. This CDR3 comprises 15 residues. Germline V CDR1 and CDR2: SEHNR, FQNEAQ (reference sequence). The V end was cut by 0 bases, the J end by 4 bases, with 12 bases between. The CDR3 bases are TGTGCCAGCAGCTTAGCATCGGGGATCTCCTATGGCTACACCTTC. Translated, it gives CASSLASGISYGYTF.

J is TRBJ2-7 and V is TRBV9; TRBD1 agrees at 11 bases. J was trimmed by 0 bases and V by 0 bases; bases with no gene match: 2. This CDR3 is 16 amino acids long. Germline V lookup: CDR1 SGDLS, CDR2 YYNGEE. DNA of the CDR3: TGTGCCAGCAGCGTAGGGGGGACAGGGGGCTCCTACGAGCAGTACTTC. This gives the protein CASSVGGTGGSYEQYF.

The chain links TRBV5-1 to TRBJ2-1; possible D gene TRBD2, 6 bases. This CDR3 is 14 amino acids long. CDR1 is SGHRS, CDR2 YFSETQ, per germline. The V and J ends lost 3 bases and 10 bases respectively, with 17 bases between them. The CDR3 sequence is CASSWGLTRGEQFF. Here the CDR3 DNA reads TGCGCCAGCAGCTGGGGACTCACCCGAGGGGAGCAGTTCTTC. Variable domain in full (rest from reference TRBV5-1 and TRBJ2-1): KAGVTQTPRYLIKTRGQQVTLSCSPISGHRSVSWYQQTPGQGLQFLFEYFSETQRNKGNFPGRFSGRQFSNSRSEMNVSTLELGDSALYLCASSWGLTRGEQFFGPGTRLTVL.

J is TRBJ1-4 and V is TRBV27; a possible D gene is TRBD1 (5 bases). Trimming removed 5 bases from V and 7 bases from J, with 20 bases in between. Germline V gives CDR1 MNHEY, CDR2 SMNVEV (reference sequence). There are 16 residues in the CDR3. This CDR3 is CASSSPRVGHAEKLFF. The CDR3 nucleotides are TGTGCCAGCAGTAGCCCCAGGGTAGGGCACGCTGAAAAACTGTTTTTT.

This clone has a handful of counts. CDR3 in amino acids: CASSPSGGSYEQYF. In DNA, the CDR3 is TGCGCCAGCAGCCCTAGCGGGGGGTCTTACGAGCAGTACTTC. The V gene is TRBV5-1, the J gene TRBJ2-7, with TRBD2 matching 11 bases. CDR1 and CDR2 (germline): SGHRS, YFSETQ. V lost 4 bases, J lost 4 bases, and 4 bases stayed unmatched. This CDR3 is built from 14 residues.

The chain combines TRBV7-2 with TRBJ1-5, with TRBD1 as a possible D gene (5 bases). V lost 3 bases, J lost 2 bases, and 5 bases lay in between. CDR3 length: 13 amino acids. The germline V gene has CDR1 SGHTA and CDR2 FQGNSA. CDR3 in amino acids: CASSLTGNQPQHF. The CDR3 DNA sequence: TGTGCCAGCAGCTTGACAGGCAATCAGCCCCAGCATTTT.

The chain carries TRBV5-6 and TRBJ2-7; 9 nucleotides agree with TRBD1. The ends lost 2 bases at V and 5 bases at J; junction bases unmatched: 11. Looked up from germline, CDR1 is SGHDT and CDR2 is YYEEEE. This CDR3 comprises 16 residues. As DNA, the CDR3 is TGTGCCAGCAGCTTCGGATTACAGGGGGCGACCGACGAGCAGTACTTC. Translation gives CASSFGLQGATDEQYF.

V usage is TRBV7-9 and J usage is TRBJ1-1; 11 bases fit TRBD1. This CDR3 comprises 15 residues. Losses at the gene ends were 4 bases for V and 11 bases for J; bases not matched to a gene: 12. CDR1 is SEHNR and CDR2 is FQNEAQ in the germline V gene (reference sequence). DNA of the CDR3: TGTGCCAGCAGCTACCAACCGGGGACAGGGGGGAAGGCTTTCTTT. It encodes CASSYQPGTGGKAFF.

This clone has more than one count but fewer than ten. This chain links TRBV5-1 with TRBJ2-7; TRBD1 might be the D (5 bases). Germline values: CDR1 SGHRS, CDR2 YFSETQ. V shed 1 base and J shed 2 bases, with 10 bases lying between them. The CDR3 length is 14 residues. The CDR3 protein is CASSLWPGPYEQYF. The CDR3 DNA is TGCGCCAGCAGCTTGTGGCCAGGGCCCTACGAGCAGTACTTC. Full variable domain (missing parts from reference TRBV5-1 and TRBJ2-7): KAGVTQTPRYLIKTRGQQVTLSCSPISGHRSVSWYQQTPGQGLQFLFEYFSETQRNKGNFPGRFSGRQFSNSRSEMNVSTLELGDSALYLCASSLWPGPYEQYFGPGTRLTVT.

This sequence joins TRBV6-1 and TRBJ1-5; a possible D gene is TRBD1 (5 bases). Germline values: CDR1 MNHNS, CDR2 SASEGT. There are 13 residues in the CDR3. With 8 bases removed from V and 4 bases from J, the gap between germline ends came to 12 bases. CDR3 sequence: CASLREVNQPQHF. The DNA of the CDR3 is TGTGCCAGCCTCAGGGAAGTAAATCAGCCCCAGCATTTT.